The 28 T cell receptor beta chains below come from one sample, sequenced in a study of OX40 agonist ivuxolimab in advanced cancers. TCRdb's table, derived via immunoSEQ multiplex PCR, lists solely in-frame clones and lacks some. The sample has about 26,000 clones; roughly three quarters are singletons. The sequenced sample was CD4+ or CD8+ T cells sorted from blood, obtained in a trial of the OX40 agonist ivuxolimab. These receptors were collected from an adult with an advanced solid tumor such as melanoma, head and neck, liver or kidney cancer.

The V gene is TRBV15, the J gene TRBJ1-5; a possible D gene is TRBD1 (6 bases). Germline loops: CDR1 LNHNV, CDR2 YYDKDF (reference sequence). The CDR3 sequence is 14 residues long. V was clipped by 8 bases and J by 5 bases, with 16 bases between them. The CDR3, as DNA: TGTGCCACCGGGGAAGGGACACCACATCAGCCCCAGCATTTT. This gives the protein CATGEGTPHQPQHF.

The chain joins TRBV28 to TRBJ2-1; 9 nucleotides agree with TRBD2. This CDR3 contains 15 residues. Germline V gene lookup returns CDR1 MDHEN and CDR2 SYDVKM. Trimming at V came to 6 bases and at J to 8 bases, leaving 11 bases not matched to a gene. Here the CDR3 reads CASRPLAGGLYEQFF. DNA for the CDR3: TGTGCCAGCAGACCACTAGCGGGTGGTTTATATGAGCAGTTCTTC.

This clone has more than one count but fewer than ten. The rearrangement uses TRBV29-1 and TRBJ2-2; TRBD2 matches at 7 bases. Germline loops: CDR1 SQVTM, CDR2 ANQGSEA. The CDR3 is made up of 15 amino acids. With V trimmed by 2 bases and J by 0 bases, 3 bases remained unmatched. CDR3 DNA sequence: TGCAGCGTTGAATTCGCGGGGGCGAACACCGGGGAGCTGTTTTTT. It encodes CSVEFAGANTGELFF.

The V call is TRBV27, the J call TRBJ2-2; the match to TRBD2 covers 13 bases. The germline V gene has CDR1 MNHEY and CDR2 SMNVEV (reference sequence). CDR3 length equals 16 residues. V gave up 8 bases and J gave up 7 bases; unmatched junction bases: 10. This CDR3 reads CASSPLGLAGVGELFF. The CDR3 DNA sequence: TGTGCCAGCTCCCCCCTCGGACTAGCGGGAGTCGGGGAGCTGTTTTTT.

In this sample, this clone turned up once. In nucleotides, the CDR3 is TGTGCCAGCAGCTTAGGTGGCATTGCGGTAGCTTTCTTT. Translation: CASSLGGIAVAFF. The genes are TRBV7-8 and TRBJ1-1; D remains ambiguous. The CDR3 contains 13 residues. CDR1 and CDR2 (germline): SGHVS, FQNEAQ. V lost 1 base to trimming and J lost 10 bases, with 13 bases between them. The whole variable domain, filled in from reference TRBV7-8 and TRBJ1-1, reads GAGVSQSPRYKVAKRGQDVALRCDPISGHVSLFWYQQALGQGPEFLTYFQNEAQLDKSGLPSDRFFAERPEGSVSTLKIQRTQQEDSAVYLCASSLGGIAVAFFGQGTRLTVV.

The CDR3 bases are TGTGCCAGCAGCCGGGACGGAGGGGATGAAAAACTGTTTTTT. It yields the protein CASSRDGGDEKLFF. The chain links TRBV11-3 to TRBJ1-4; possibly TRBD1 for D (5 bases). Per the germline V gene, CDR1 is SGHNT and CDR2 is YENEEA. The CDR3 has 14 amino acids. V dropped 5 bases and J dropped 6 bases, with 13 bases sitting between them.

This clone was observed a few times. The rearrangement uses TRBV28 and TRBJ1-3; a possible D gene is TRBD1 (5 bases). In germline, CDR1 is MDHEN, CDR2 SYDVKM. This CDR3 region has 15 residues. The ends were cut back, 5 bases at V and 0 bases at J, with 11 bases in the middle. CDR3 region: CASSLDSSSGNTIYF. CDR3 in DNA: TGTGCCAGCAGTCTCGACAGTAGCTCTGGAAACACCATATATTTT.

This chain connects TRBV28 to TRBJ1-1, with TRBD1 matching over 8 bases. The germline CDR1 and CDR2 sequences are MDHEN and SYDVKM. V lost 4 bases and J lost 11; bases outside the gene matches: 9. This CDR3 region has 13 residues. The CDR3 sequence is CASSSSGRGLAFF. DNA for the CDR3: TGTGCCAGCAGTTCCTCCGGCAGGGGGCTTGCTTTCTTT.

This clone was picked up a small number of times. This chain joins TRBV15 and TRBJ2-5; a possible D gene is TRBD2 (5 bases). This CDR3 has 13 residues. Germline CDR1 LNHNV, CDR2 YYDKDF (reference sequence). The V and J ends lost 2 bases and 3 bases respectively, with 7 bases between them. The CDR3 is CATSRTREETQYF. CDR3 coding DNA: TGTGCCACCAGCAGAACTAGAGAAGAGACCCAGTACTTC.

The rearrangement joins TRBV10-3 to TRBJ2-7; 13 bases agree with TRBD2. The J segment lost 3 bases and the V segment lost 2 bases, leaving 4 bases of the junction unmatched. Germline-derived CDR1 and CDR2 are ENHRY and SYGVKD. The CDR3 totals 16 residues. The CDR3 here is CAISEVGLAGVYEQYF. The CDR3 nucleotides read TGTGCCATCAGTGAGGTAGGACTAGCGGGGGTCTACGAGCAGTACTTC.

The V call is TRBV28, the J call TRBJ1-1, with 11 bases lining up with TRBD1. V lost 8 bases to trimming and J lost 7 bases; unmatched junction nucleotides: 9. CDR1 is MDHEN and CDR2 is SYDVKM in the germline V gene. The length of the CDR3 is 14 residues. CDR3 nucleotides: TGTGCCAGCGCGGACAGGGGGCAAATTATTGAAGCTTTCTTT. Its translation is CASADRGQIIEAFF.

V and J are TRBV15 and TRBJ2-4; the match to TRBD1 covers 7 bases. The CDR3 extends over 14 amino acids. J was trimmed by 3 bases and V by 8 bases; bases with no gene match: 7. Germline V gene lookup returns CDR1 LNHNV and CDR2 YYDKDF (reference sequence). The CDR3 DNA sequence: TGTGCCACCCGAGACAGGGCAAACAAAAACATTCAGTACTTC. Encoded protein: CATRDRANKNIQYF.

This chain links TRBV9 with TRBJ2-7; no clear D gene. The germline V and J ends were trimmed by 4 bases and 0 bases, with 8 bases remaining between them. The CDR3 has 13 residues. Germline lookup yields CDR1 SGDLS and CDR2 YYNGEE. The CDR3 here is CASSPGSSYEQYF. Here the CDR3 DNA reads TGTGCCAGCAGCCCCGGCTCCTCCTACGAGCAGTACTTC.

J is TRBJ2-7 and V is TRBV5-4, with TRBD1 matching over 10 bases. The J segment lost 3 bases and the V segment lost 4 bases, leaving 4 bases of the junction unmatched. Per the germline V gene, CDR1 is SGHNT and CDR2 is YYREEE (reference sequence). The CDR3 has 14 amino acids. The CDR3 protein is CASSPGQGNYEQYF. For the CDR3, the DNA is TGTGCCAGCAGCCCGGGACAGGGGAACTACGAGCAGTACTTC.

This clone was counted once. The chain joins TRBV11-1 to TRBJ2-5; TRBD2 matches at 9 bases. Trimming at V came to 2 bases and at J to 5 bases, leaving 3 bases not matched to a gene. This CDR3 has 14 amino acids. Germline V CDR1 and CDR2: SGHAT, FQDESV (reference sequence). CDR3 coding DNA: TGTGCCAGCAGCTTAACCCTAGCGGGGGAGACCCAGTACTTC. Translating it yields CASSLTLAGETQYF. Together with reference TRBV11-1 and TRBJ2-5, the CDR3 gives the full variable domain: EAEVAQSPRYKITEKSQAVAFWCDPISGHATLYWYRQILGQGPELLVQFQDESVVDDSQLPKDRFSAERLKGVDSTLKIQPAELGDSAMYLCASSLTLAGETQYFGPGTRLLVL.

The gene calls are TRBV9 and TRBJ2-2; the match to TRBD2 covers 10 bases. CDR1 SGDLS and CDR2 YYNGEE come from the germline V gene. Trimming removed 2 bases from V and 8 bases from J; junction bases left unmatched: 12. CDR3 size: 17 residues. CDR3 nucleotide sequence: TGTGCCAGCAGCGTCCCGAGATCAGGACTAGCGGATGGGGAGCTGTTTTTT. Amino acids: CASSVPRSGLADGELFF.

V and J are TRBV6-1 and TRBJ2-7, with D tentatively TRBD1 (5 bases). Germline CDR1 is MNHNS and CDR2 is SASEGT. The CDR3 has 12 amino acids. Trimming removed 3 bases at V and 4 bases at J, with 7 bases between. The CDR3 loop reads CASSEGLYEQYF. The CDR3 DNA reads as TGTGCCAGCAGTGAGGGGCTATACGAGCAGTACTTC.

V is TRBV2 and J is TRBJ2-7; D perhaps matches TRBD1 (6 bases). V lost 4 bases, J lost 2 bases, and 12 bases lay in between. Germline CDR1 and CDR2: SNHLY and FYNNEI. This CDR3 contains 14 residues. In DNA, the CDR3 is TGTGCCAGCAGTGTGAGACAGGTGCCCTACGAGCAGTACTTC. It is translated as CASSVRQVPYEQYF.

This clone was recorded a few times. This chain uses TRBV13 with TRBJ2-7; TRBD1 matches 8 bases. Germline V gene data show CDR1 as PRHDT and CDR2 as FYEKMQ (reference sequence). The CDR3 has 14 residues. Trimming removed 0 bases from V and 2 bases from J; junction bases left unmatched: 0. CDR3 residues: CASSLGTGAYEQYF. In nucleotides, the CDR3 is TGTGCCAGCAGCTTAGGGACAGGGGCCTACGAGCAGTACTTC.

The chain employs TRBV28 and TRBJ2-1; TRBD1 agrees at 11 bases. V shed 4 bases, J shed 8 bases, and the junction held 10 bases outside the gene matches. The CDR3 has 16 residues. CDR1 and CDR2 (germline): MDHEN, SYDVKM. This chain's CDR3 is CASSYPGTGGPDEQFF. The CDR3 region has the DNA TGTGCCAGCAGTTATCCCGGGACAGGGGGGCCCGATGAGCAGTTCTTC.

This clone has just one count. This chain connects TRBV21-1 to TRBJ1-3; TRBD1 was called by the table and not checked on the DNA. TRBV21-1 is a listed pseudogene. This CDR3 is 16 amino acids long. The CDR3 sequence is CASSNPGEPSGNTIYF. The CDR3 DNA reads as TGTGCCAGCAGCAACCCAGGGGAACCCTCTGGAAACACCATATATTTT.

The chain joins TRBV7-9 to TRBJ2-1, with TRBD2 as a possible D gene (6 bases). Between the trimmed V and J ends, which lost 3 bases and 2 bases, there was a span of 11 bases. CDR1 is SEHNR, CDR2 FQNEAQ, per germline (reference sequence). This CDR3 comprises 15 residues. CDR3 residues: CASSFREAPYNEQFF. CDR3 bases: TGTGCCAGCAGCTTCAGGGAGGCCCCCTACAATGAGCAGTTCTTC.

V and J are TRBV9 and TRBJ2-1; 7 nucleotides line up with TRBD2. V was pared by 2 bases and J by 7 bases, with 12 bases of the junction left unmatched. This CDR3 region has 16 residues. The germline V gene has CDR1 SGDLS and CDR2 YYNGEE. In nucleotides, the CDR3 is TGTGCCAGCAGCGTGGGTTCGGGACTAAACGATAATGAGCAGTTCTTC. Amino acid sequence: CASSVGSGLNDNEQFF.

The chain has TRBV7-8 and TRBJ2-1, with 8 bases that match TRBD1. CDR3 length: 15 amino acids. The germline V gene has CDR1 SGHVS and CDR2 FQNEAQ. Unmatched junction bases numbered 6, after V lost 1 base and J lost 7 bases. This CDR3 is CASSLGQGFLNEQFF. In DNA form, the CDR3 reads TGTGCCAGCAGCTTAGGACAGGGGTTTTTGAATGAGCAGTTCTTC.

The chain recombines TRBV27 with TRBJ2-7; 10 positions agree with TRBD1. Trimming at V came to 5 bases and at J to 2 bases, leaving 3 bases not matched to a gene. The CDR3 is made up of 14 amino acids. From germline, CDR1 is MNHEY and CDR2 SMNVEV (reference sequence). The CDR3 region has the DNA TGTGCCAGCAGTCACGGACAGGGGGCCTACGAGCAGTACTTC. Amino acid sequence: CASSHGQGAYEQYF.

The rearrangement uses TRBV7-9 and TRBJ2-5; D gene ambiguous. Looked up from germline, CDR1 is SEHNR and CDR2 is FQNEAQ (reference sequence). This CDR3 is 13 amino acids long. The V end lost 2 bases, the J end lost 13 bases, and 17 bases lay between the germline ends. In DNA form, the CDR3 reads TGTGCCAGCAGCTTAAATCGTGGTACGGACCGGTACTTC. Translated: CASSLNRGTDRYF.

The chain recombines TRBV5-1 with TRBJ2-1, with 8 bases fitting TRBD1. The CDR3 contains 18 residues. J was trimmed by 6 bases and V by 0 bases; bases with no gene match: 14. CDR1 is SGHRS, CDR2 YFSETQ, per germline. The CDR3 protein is CASSLAPDREGRGNEQFF. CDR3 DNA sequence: TGCGCCAGCAGCTTGGCCCCGGACAGGGAAGGTAGGGGCAATGAGCAGTTCTTC.

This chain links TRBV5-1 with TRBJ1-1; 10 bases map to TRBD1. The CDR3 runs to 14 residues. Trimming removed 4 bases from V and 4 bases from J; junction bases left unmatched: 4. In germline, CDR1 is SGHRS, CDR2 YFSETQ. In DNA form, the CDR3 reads TGCGCCAGCAGCCCGACAGGGGGCCGCACTGAAGCTTTCTTT. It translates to CASSPTGGRTEAFF.